The 12 T cell receptor beta chains below were found in one sample sequenced in a study of CD8+ T cells in alopecia areata. The sequencing template was cDNA reverse transcribed from extracted RNA. Profiling relied on immunoSEQ multiplex PCR, and the TCRdb table lists in-frame clones only, not all of them. There are about 74,000 clones in the sample; about 30% occur only once, and 14% to 15% lies in the top ten. Described treatment: oral pan-JAK inhibitor, 5-10 mg twice daily. The sample consisted of CD8+ T cells sorted from blood, taken at week 4, from a patient treated with tofacitinib. These receptors all stem from a human donor with alopecia areata.

The genes are TRBV4-2 and TRBJ2-3, with 9 bases fitting TRBD2. CDR1 and CDR2 (germline): LGHNA, YNFKEQ. This CDR3 region has 16 residues. The ends lost 5 bases at V and 0 bases at J; junction bases unmatched: 6. DNA of the CDR3: TGTGCCAGCAGCTTGCAGCGGGAGGAGAGCACAGATACGCAGTATTTT. Its protein product is CASSLQREESTDTQYF.

The chain is built from TRBV7-8 and TRBJ1-5; D gene unclear. The CDR3 runs 17 residues. Looked up from germline, CDR1 is SGHVS and CDR2 is FQNEAQ. The V end was cut by 2 bases, the J end by 1 base, with 15 bases between. The CDR3: CASSLSLPGSSNQPQHF. The CDR3 DNA reads as TGTGCCAGCAGCTTATCTCTTCCCGGGTCAAGCAATCAGCCCCAGCATTTT.

The rearrangement joins TRBV29-1 to TRBJ2-6; D not certain. The CDR3 is 15 amino acids. V was trimmed by 5 bases and J by 2 bases, leaving 13 bases between them. Germline CDR1 reads SQVTM; CDR2 reads ANQGSEA. The CDR3, as DNA: TGCAGCGTTACGGGTCTCGCTCCTGGGGCCAACGTCCTGACTTTC. Translating it yields CSVTGLAPGANVLTF.

The table lists this clone with a few counts. The V gene is TRBV29-1, the J gene TRBJ2-2; D might be TRBD1 (6 bases). Trimming cost V 0 bases and J 4 bases, with 15 bases left between them. CDR1 and CDR2 from the germline V gene are SQVTM and ANQGSEA. This CDR3 has 16 residues. In DNA form, the CDR3 reads TGCAGCGTTGAAGAAGGTGCAGGGGTGGGCACCGGGGAGCTGTTTTTT. This encodes CSVEEGAGVGTGELFF.

This clone has just a few counts. The chain links TRBV6-1 to TRBJ1-1; D unclear. V lost 3 bases, J lost 1 base, and 3 bases lay in between. Germline V gene data show CDR1 as MNHNS and CDR2 as SASEGT. CDR3 length equals 12 residues. This CDR3 reads CASSERNTEAFF. CDR3 coding DNA: TGTGCCAGCAGTGAGCGGAACACTGAAGCTTTCTTT.

This clone showed up just a few times. The chain has TRBV29-1 and TRBJ2-7, with 9 nucleotides matching TRBD2. Germline lookup yields CDR1 SQVTM and CDR2 ANQGSEA. CDR3 length: 13 amino acids. V shed 4 bases, J shed 4 bases, and the junction held 5 bases outside the gene matches. The DNA of the CDR3 is TGCAGCGTTGTTCGGCGGGAGGGATACGAGCAGTACTTC. Translating it yields CSVVRREGYEQYF.

This chain joins TRBV5-6 and TRBJ2-5; the match to TRBD2 covers 7 bases. Germline V CDR1 and CDR2: SGHDT, YYEEEE. V lost 2 bases to trimming and J lost 1 base; unmatched junction nucleotides: 8. This CDR3 is 16 amino acids long. CDR3 in amino acids: CASSFGLDRLQETQYF. The CDR3 DNA reads TGTGCCAGCAGCTTCGGACTAGATAGGCTCCAAGAGACCCAGTACTTC.

This clone appeared a few times. The chain carries TRBV29-1 and TRBJ2-2, with D unresolved. Trimming took off 6 bases at V and 1 base at J, with 12 bases between the two ends. The germline CDR1 and CDR2 sequences are SQVTM and ANQGSEA. The CDR3 is 14 amino acids. CDR3 sequence (DNA): TGCAGCGTGCCCCAACATGGGAACACCGGGGAGCTGTTTTTT. The encoded protein is CSVPQHGNTGELFF.

This clone was found a few times. The chain couples TRBV29-1 to TRBJ2-2; D not resolved. CDR1 is SQVTM, CDR2 ANQGSEA, per germline. The CDR3 sequence is 14 residues long. Trimming removed 2 bases from V and 5 bases from J, with 12 bases in between. The CDR3 region is CSVETMWGTGELFF. The CDR3 DNA sequence: TGCAGCGTTGAAACTATGTGGGGTACCGGGGAGCTGTTTTTT.

The CDR3 is CASSPELADTQYF. The DNA for the CDR3 is TGTGCCAGCAGTCCGGAACTAGCAGATACGCAGTATTTT. The V call is TRBV27, the J call TRBJ2-3; perhaps TRBD2 as D (5 bases). The CDR3 loop spans 13 amino acids. Trimming took off 5 bases at V and 4 bases at J, with 10 bases between the two ends. Germline assignment: CDR1 MNHEY and CDR2 SMNVEV (reference sequence).

This rearrangement joins TRBV5-1 to TRBJ2-5; D is unresolved. CDR3 length: 14 residues. Germline V CDR1 and CDR2: SGHRS, YFSETQ. Between the trimmed V and J ends, which lost 0 bases and 5 bases, there was a span of 11 bases. The CDR3 reads CASSLDQFPETQYF. The DNA for the CDR3 is TGCGCCAGCAGCTTGGATCAGTTCCCGGAGACCCAGTACTTC.

The V call is TRBV30, the J call TRBJ1-4; D unresolved. V shed 1 base and J shed 8 bases, with 14 bases lying between them. The CDR3 covers 14 residues. The germline CDR1 and CDR2 sequences are GTSNPN and SVGIG (reference sequence). The CDR3 region has the DNA TGTGCCTGGAGTGAAGGCCCGCTAGGAGAAAAACTGTTTTTT. This translates into CAWSEGPLGEKLFF.